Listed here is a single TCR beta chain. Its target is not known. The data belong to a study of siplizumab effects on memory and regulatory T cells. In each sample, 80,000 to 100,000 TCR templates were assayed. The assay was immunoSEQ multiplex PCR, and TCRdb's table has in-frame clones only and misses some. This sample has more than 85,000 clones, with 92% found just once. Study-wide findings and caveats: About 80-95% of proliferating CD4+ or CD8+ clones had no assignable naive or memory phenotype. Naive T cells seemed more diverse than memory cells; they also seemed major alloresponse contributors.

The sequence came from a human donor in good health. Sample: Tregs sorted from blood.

The CDR3 nucleotides read TGTGCCAGCAGCTCCGGGACTAGCGGGGGGAATGAGCAGTTCTTC. Amino acid sequence: CASSSGTSGGNEQFF. This chain connects TRBV11-3 to TRBJ2-1, with 15 bases aligning to TRBD2. V dropped 4 bases and J dropped 7; count of bases not matched to a gene: 2. Germline V gives CDR1 SGHNT, CDR2 YENEEA. CDR3 size: 15 residues.